The subject of this entry is one T cell receptor (beta chain). Its antigen is undetermined. Germline V lookup: CDR1 LGHNA, CDR2 YSLEER. V trimming: 3 bases; J trimming: 9 bases; junction bases outside the gene matches: 6. This CDR3 has 13 residues. This sample is drawn from a study of cytotoxic CD8 clonotypes in ibrutinib-treated CLL. Findings and caveats of the study: Sustained-remission and progressing patients had unequal sampling times.

TCRdb keeps only in-frame clones here, not all; method: immunoSEQ multiplex PCR. Of 130,000 or so clones listed, roughly 85% are singletons. The sequence was obtained from a human donor with chronic lymphocytic leukemia. The J gene is TRBJ1-1, the V gene TRBV4-3, with 8 bases that match TRBD1. The sequenced sample was PBMCs, obtained after 24 months of ibrutinib treatment. The CDR3 DNA reads as TGCGCCAGCAGCCAGCAGACAGGGGAGAAAGCTTTCTTT. It translates to CASSQQTGEKAFF.